What follows is one T cell receptor beta chain and its context. Per germline, CDR1 MDHEN and CDR2 SYDVKM. V shed 6 bases and J shed 5 bases, with 17 bases lying between them. This CDR3 region has 14 residues. The data were obtained in a study of shared clonotypes between healthy human individuals. The assay ran at deep level. Sequenced by immunoSEQ multiplex PCR; TCRdb stores in-frame clones only, minus some. The table shows about 2.2 million clones, with around 93% occurring only once. Naive CD8 cells lacked CD45RO and underwent positive selection for CCR7, leaving out terminally differentiated effector memory CD45RA+ cells.

This sequence was found in a man between 18 and 29 years old in good health. Some clones in this sample may be carry-over from other donors' samples. The sample taken for sequencing was naive CD8+ T cells from PBMCs. This chain connects TRBV28 to TRBJ2-7; possibly TRBD1 or TRBD2 for D (5 bases each). CDR3 region: CASRPGTDPNEQYF. CDR3 DNA sequence: TGTGCCAGCAGGCCCGGGACGGACCCTAACGAGCAGTACTTC. Filled out from reference TRBV28 and TRBJ2-7, the complete variable domain reads DVKVTQSSRYLVKRTGEKVFLECVQDMDHENMFWYRQDPGLGLRLIYFSYDVKMKEKGDIPEGYSVSREKKERFSLILESASTNQTSMYLCASRPGTDPNEQYFGPGTRLTVT.